Given below is one T cell receptor beta chain in context. Germline and junction disagree at one end, which may indicate a read error. CDR3 length: 14 residues. The germline V gene has CDR1 SGHNT and CDR2 YYREEE (reference sequence). The sample is drawn from a study of tumor and adjacent non-tumor tissue in lung cancer. Study-level information: Patients comprised eleven to twelve adenocarcinoma, a couple of squamous cell carcinoma and 1 small cell lung cancer.

No cell sorting was done before RNA was extracted from the tissue. The normal lung tissue was taken more than 3 cm from the tumor edge. Chemotherapy-naive patients with new lung cancer underwent thoracic surgery in China, August–late 2014. TCRbeta libraries were built with three rounds of nested PCR, modified from ARM-PCR. One entry per CDR3 protein, called by TCRdb with MiXCR from the multiplex PCR reads. The sample lists some 73,000 distinct CDR3 sequences; approximately 80% were seen once. This chain joins TRBV5-4 and TRBJ2-7, with D tentatively TRBD2 (6 bases). Sequenced material: distant non-tumor lung tissue. The TCR sequence derives from a man aged 60 to 75 with non-small cell lung cancer. CDR3: CASSLAEGAYERYF. Written as DNA, the CDR3 is TGTGCTAGCAGCTTAGCGGAAGGGGCCTACGAGCGGTACTTC. The complete variable domain, with remaining parts taken from reference TRBV5-4 and TRBJ2-7, reads ETGVTQSPTHLIKTRGQQVTLRCSSQSGHNTVSWYQQALGQGPQFIFQYYREEENGRGNFPPRFSGLQFPNYSSELNVNALELDDSALYLCASSLAEGAYERYFGPGTRLTVT.